This TCR beta chain is from a study of blood T cell repertoires in COVID-19. The wider study: Researchers got acute and convalescent COVID-19 samples from the United States, Italy and Spain. Sample material is recorded as cDNA or gDNA derived from T cells, B-cell-depleted T cells, or PBMCs.

Per the authors' pipeline: How many nucleated cells were present was estimated from reference gene primer amplification. Assay: immunoSEQ multiplex PCR; the TCRdb copy retains only in-frame clones and omits some. V and J calls and clone size come straight from that table; D and trimming were deduced from the DNA. The top ten clones hold around 5.2% of a sample with tens of thousands of clones, 80% of them seen once. There are 17 residues in the CDR3. J was trimmed by 3 bases and V by 5 bases; bases with no gene match: 11. The germline V gene has CDR1 MNHEY and CDR2 SVGEGT. The chain is built from TRBV6-2 or TRBV6-3 and TRBJ1-5, with TRBD1 matching 9 bases. The source material was peripheral blood. This receptor was taken from a woman in her 70s with acute or convalescent COVID-19. The CDR3 DNA is TGTGCCAGCAGTCCGCCGGGAGGGACAGGGAACAATCAGCCCCAGCATTTT. Encoded protein: CASSPPGGTGNNQPQHF.